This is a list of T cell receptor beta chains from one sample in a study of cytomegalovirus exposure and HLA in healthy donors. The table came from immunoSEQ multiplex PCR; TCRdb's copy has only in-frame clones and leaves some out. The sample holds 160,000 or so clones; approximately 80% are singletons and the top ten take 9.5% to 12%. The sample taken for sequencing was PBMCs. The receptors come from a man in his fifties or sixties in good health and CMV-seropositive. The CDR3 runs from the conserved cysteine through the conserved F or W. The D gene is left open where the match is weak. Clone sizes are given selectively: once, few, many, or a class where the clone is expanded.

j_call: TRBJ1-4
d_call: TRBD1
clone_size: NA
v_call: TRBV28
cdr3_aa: CASRGTANEKLFF
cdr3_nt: TGTGCCAGCAGAGGGACAGCTAATGAAAAACTGTTTTTT

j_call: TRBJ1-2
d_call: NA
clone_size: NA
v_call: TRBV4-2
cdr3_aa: CASSLDKDYGYTF
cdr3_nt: TGTGCCAGCAGCCTTGACAAGGACTATGGCTACACCTTC

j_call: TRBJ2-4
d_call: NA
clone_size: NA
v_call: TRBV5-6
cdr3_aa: CASSFLDNKNIQYF
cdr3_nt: TGTGCCAGCAGCTTCTTGGACAACAAAAACATTCAGTACTTC

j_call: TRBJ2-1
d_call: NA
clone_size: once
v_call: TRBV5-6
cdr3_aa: CASSLGTEYNEQFF
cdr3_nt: TGTGCCAGCAGCTTGGGAACAGAATACAATGAGCAGTTCTTC

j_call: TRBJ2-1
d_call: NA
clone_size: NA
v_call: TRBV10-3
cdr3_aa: CAISESRSGAPSDYNEQFF
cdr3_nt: TGTGCCATCAGTGAGTCGAGAAGCGGCGCCCCCTCAGACTACAATGAGCAGTTCTTC

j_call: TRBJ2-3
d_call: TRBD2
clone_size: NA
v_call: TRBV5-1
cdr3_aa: CASSLGLAGGTDTQYF
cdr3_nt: TGCGCCAGCAGCTTGGGGCTAGCGGGAGGCACAGATACGCAGTATTTT

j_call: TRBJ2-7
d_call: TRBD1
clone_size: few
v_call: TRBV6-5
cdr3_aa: CASSYSTDRLYEQYF
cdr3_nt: TGTGCCAGCAGTTACTCGACGGACAGGCTCTACGAGCAGTACTTC

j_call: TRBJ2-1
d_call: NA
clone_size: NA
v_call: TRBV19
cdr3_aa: CASSIGRRPPYNEQFF
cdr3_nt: TGTGCCAGTAGTATTGGCCGGCGGCCCCCCTACAATGAGCAGTTCTTC

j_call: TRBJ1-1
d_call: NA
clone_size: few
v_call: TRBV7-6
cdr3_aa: CASSFSSGDTEAFF
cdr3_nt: TGTGCCAGCAGCTTTTCCTCGGGGGACACTGAAGCTTTCTTT

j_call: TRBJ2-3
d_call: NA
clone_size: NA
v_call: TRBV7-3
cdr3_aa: CASSPRNTDTQYF
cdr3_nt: TGTGCCAGCAGCCCGCGAAACACAGATACGCAGTATTTT

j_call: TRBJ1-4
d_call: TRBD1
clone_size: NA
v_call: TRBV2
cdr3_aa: CASGDRAGANEKLFF
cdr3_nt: TGTGCCAGCGGCGACAGGGCCGGTGCTAATGAAAAACTGTTTTTT

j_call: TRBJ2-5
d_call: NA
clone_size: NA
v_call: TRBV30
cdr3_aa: CAWRGGARTQYF
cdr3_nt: TGTGCCTGGAGGGGGGGGGCCCGGACCCAGTACTTC

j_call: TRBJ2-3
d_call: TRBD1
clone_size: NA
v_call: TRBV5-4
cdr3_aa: CASSRRTGLDTQYF
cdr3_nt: TGTGCCAGCAGCCGCCGGACAGGGTTGGATACGCAGTATTTT

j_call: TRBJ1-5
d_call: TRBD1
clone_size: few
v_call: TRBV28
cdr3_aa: CASNPGQGSYSNQPQHF
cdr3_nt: TGTGCCAGCAACCCCGGACAGGGGAGTTATAGCAATCAGCCCCAGCATTTT

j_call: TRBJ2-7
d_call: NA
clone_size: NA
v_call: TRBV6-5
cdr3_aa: CASRGSTSGGYEQYF
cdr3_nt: TGTGCCAGCAGGGGATCGACATCCGGGGGCTACGAGCAGTACTTC

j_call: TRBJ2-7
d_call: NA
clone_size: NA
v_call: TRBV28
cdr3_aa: CASSLGGQMKEQYF
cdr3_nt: TGTGCCAGCAGTTTAGGGGGACAAATGAAGGAGCAGTACTTC

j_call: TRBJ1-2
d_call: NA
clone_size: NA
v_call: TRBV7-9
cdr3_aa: CASSLEDEGANYGYTF
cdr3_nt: TGTGCCAGCAGCTTAGAGGATGAGGGTGCGAACTATGGCTACACCTTC

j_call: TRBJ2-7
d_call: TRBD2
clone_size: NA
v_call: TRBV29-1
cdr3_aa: CSVGKVGLRYEQYF
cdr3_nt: TGCAGCGTTGGAAAGGTGGGACTACGCTACGAGCAGTACTTC

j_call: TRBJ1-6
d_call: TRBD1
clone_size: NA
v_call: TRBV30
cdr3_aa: CAWAGGSPLHF
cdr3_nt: TGTGCCTGGGCAGGGGGGTCACCCCTCCACTTT

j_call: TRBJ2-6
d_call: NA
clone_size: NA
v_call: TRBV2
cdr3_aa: CASSVQANVLTF
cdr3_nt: TGTGCCAGCAGTGTTCAGGCCAACGTCCTGACTTTC

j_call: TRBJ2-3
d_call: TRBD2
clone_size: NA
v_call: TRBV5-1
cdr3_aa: CASSRRTSGDTDTQYF
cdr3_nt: TGCGCCAGCAGCCGGAGGACTAGCGGGGACACAGATACGCAGTATTTT

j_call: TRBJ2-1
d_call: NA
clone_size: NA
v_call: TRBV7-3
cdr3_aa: CASSPTRSNEQFF
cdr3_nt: TGTGCCAGCAGCCCAACTAGGAGCAATGAGCAGTTCTTC

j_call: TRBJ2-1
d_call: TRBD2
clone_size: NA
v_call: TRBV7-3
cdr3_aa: CASSLTAGGSRNEQFF
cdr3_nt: TGTGCCAGCAGCTTAACAGCGGGGGGATCTAGGAATGAGCAGTTCTTC

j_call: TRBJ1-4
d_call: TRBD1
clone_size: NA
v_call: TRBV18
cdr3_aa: CASSHSLDRGHNEKLFF
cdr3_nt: TGTGCCAGCTCGCATAGTCTCGACAGGGGCCATAATGAAAAACTGTTTTTT